These 21 T cell receptor beta chains were sequenced from one sample in a study of blood T cell repertoires in COVID-19. Clones were read by immunoSEQ multiplex PCR, and TCRdb kept only the in-frame ones, dropping some. The sample holds roughly 250,000 clones; about 85% are singletons and the top ten take about 3%. Sequencing was performed on PBMCs or T cells enriched from blood (not recorded which). These TCRs come from a woman aged 50 to 60 who had recovered from COVID-19.

The V and J genes are TRBV18 and TRBJ2-1, with 7 bases aligning to TRBD1. The CDR3 loop spans 15 amino acids. After removal of 1 base from V and 4 bases from J, the junction contained 4 bases not matched to a gene. CDR1 is KGHSH, CDR2 LQKENI, per germline. The CDR3: CASSPRTGAYNEQFF. The CDR3 region has the DNA TGTGCCAGCTCACCACGGACAGGAGCTTACAATGAGCAGTTCTTC.

The chain has TRBV7-9 and TRBJ1-5; D remains ambiguous. The ends were cut back, 5 bases at V and 3 bases at J, with 14 bases in the middle. The CDR3 sequence is 15 residues long. Germline loops: CDR1 SEHNR, CDR2 FQNEAQ (reference sequence). The CDR3 spells CASSLGGFPNQPQHF. For the CDR3, the DNA is TGTGCCAGCAGCCTCGGAGGCTTCCCCAATCAGCCCCAGCATTTT.

The chain uses TRBV28 and TRBJ1-5; D uncertain. The CDR3 runs to 13 residues. The V gene's germline CDR1 is MDHEN and CDR2 SYDVKM. The V and J ends lost 3 bases and 7 bases respectively, with 10 bases between them. The CDR3 DNA reads TGTGCCAGCAGTTTGGCATCTCAGCAGCCCCAGCATTTT. It encodes CASSLASQQPQHF.

This chain uses TRBV3-1 (or the pseudogene TRBV3-2) with TRBJ1-1; 7 nucleotides align to TRBD1. Germline assignment: CDR1 LGHDT and CDR2 YNNKEL (reference sequence). The CDR3 has 16 residues. Germline trimming cut 1 base from V and 1 base from J; bases unmatched to any gene: 6. The CDR3 DNA reads TGTGCCAGCAGCCAAGGTAGGGGGCTAAAGAACACTGAAGCTTTCTTT. This translates into CASSQGRGLKNTEAFF.

The chain carries TRBV7-2 and TRBJ1-3, with D unclear. The V end was cut by 4 bases, the J end by 1 base, with 11 bases between. CDR3 length equals 15 residues. Germline V CDR1 and CDR2: SGHTA, FQGNSA. The CDR3, as DNA: TGTGCCAGCAGCTCCGAGTCTGGTTCTGGAAACACCATATATTTT. Amino acid sequence: CASSSESGSGNTIYF.

This clone was detected a few times. The chain carries TRBV5-1 and TRBJ2-1; 8 nucleotides align to TRBD1. V was clipped by 2 bases and J by 8 bases; unmatched bases: 6. In germline, CDR1 is SGHRS, CDR2 YFSETQ. The CDR3 length is 14 residues. The CDR3 reads CASSLDRGSYEQFF. The CDR3 region has the DNA TGCGCCAGCAGCTTAGACAGGGGTAGTTATGAGCAGTTCTTC.

The rearrangement joins TRBV28 to TRBJ1-2; TRBD1 aligns across 10 bases. Germline V gene data show CDR1 as MDHEN and CDR2 as SYDVKM. V shed 4 bases and J 7 bases; nucleotides not matched to a gene: 15. The CDR3 is 17 amino acids. The CDR3 DNA is TGTGCCAGCAGTTCTACATTCTCAGGGACAGGGGTAGCTGGCTACACCTTC. It yields the protein CASSSTFSGTGVAGYTF.

The count of this clone is one. This CDR3 is CASSQVPSGTYEQYF. Written as DNA, the CDR3 is TGTGCCAGCAGCCAAGTCCCTAGCGGGACGTACGAGCAGTACTTC. The rearrangement joins TRBV4-2 to TRBJ2-7, with 9 bases fitting TRBD2. CDR1 is LGHNA and CDR2 is YNFKEQ in the germline V gene. Trimming cost V 1 base and J 4 bases; bases outside gene matches: 5. The CDR3 is 15 residues long.

For this clone: Other DNA sequences of this sample code for an identical CDR3. The chain carries TRBV6-1 and TRBJ2-7; no definite D call. The CDR3 runs to 12 residues. V lost 2 bases to trimming and J lost 4 bases, with 6 bases between them. Germline V gene data show CDR1 as MNHNS and CDR2 as SASEGT. The DNA of the CDR3 is TGTGCCAGCAGTGAATCTAGGTACGAGCAGTACTTC. The encoded protein is CASSESRYEQYF.

This clone has a single count. The J gene is TRBJ1-4, the V gene TRBV3-1 (or the pseudogene TRBV3-2); 8 positions agree with TRBD1. CDR1 and CDR2 (germline): LGHDT, YNNKEL (reference sequence). V gave up 2 bases and J gave up 8 bases; unmatched junction bases: 7. The CDR3 loop spans 15 amino acids. The DNA of the CDR3 is TGTGCCAGCAGCCAACAGGGGGCACGGAGCGAAAAACTGTTTTTT. Translation gives CASSQQGARSEKLFF.

The J gene is TRBJ1-2, the V gene TRBV6-4; D is uncertain. This CDR3 is 11 amino acids long. V was pared by 3 bases and J by 5 bases, with 4 bases between. CDR1 and CDR2 from the germline V gene are MRHNA and SNTAGT. CDR3 nucleotides: TGTGCCAGCAGTGATCGTTATGGCTACACCTTC. Protein sequence: CASSDRYGYTF.

This chain links TRBV15 with TRBJ2-1; 9 nucleotides agree with TRBD2. CDR3 length: 17 amino acids. CDR1 LNHNV and CDR2 YYDKDF come from the germline V gene (reference sequence). With 0 bases clipped from V and 4 bases from J, the junction kept 7 bases outside the gene matches. The CDR3: CATSRDLSSGNYNEQFF. CDR3 DNA sequence: TGTGCCACCAGCAGAGATTTGTCTAGCGGGAATTACAATGAGCAGTTCTTC.

The chain combines TRBV9 with TRBJ2-3; 10 bases are a match to TRBD2. Germline values: CDR1 SGDLS, CDR2 YYNGEE. V trimming: 0 bases; J trimming: 1 base; junction bases outside the gene matches: 5. CDR3 length: 17 residues. In nucleotides, the CDR3 is TGTGCCAGCAGCGTAGGTCTAGCGGGAGTAGGCACAGATACGCAGTATTTT. It yields the protein CASSVGLAGVGTDTQYF. The variable domain in full, with the rest retrieved from reference TRBV9 and TRBJ2-3, is DSGVTQTPKHLITATGQRVTLRCSPRSGDLSVYWYQQSLDQGLQFLIQYYNGEERAKGNILERFSAQQFPDLHSELNLSSLELGDSALYFCASSVGLAGVGTDTQYFGPGTRLTVL.

The chain employs TRBV27 and TRBJ1-6; D is uncertain. The CDR3 runs 12 residues. Germline CDR1 and CDR2: MNHEY and SMNVEV (reference sequence). The V end lost 7 bases, the J end lost 12 bases, and 13 bases lay between the germline ends. CDR3 region: CASTNPTGPLHF. CDR3 nucleotide sequence: TGTGCCAGCACCAACCCGACGGGACCCCTCCACTTT.

J is TRBJ2-1 and V is TRBV9; possible D gene TRBD2, 6 bases. Trimming cost V 0 bases and J 8 bases, with 12 bases left between them. CDR3 size: 14 residues. The V gene's germline CDR1 is SGDLS and CDR2 YYNGEE. CDR3 amino acids: CASSVATGAYEQFF. The CDR3 bases are TGTGCCAGCAGCGTAGCGACGGGAGCCTATGAGCAGTTCTTC. Looking up the rest from reference TRBV9 and TRBJ2-1 gives the full variable domain: DSGVTQTPKHLITATGQRVTLRCSPRSGDLSVYWYQQSLDQGLQFLIQYYNGEERAKGNILERFSAQQFPDLHSELNLSSLELGDSALYFCASSVATGAYEQFFGPGTRLTVL.

This clone has a handful of counts. The V call is TRBV13, the J call TRBJ1-2, with 7 nucleotides matching TRBD1. Trimming removed 0 bases from V and 5 bases from J; junction bases left unmatched: 12. This CDR3 is 17 amino acids long. Per germline, CDR1 PRHDT and CDR2 FYEKMQ (reference sequence). DNA for the CDR3: TGTGCCAGCAGCTTAGGCCCGTGGAGGACAGGCGGATATGGCTACACCTTC. As protein: CASSLGPWRTGGYGYTF.

This clone was counted once. The gene calls are TRBV29-1 and TRBJ2-7; 9 bases match TRBD1. Germline lookup yields CDR1 SQVTM and CDR2 ANQGSEA. CDR3 length: 15 residues. The trim removed 6 bases at V and 5 bases at J, leaving 14 bases unmatched. The DNA for the CDR3 is TGCAGCGTGGGGGAAAACAGGGGGCGGGTGGACGAGCAGTACTTC. Translated, it gives CSVGENRGRVDEQYF.

V gene TRBV7-2 combines with J gene TRBJ2-3; 14 bases fit TRBD2. The CDR3 runs 18 residues. The germline CDR1 and CDR2 sequences are SGHTA and FQGNSA. The J segment lost 5 bases and the V segment lost 0 bases, leaving 7 bases of the junction unmatched. CDR3 sequence: CASSLAGTSGSSLDTQYF. CDR3 bases: TGTGCCAGCAGCTTAGCCGGGACTAGCGGGAGCTCTCTAGATACGCAGTATTTT.

The V gene is TRBV5-4, the J gene TRBJ2-7; 7 bases line up with TRBD1. The CDR3 runs 14 residues. The V gene end was trimmed by 0 bases and the J gene end by 7 bases; junction bases not matched to a gene: 7. The germline V gene encodes CDR1 SGHNT and CDR2 YYREEE (reference sequence). As DNA, the CDR3 is TGTGCCAGCAGCTTGGTGACAGGGACGGGGGAGCAGTACTTC. Its translation: CASSLVTGTGEQYF.

This clone was detected only a few times. As DNA, the CDR3 is TGCAGCGTTGCAGGGGACATGAACACTGAAGCTTTCTTT. Translating it yields CSVAGDMNTEAFF. The chain carries TRBV29-1 and TRBJ1-1, with D possibly being TRBD1 (6 bases). Germline loops: CDR1 SQVTM, CDR2 ANQGSEA. V was pared by 4 bases and J by 0 bases, with 9 bases between. CDR3 size: 13 residues.

The V and J genes are TRBV19 and TRBJ2-7; the D is unclear. Trimming cost V 5 bases and J 0 bases, with 11 bases left between them. The CDR3 is 14 amino acids. The germline CDR1 and CDR2 sequences are LNHDA and SQIVND (reference sequence). The chain's CDR3 is CASSPQARSYEQYF. CDR3 coding DNA: TGTGCCAGTAGTCCCCAGGCCCGCTCCTACGAGCAGTACTTC.